The sequence of this TCR beta chain was determined in a study of cytomegalovirus exposure and HLA in healthy donors (dated by TCRdb to the late 2010s). With regard to the full study: According to an earlier analysis of a few hundred of the donors, about 180 million T cells yielded roughly 100 million unique TCR beta sequences and 276 Gb of sequence data. An early release covering about 600 HLA-typed donors comprised approximately 290 gigabases of sequencing data and roughly 85 million unique TCR sequences. Of the roughly 430 genotyped donors, over 70% fell in the genetic ancestry cluster associated with self-reported Caucasian donors. The study aimed to test whether signatures of past pathogen exposure could be identified by cataloging public T cell receptors. Using immunosequencing, the study profiled T cell repertoires from some 670 subjects and related those repertoires to cytomegalovirus serostatus. Along with the approximately 700-subject first cohort, a separate validation cohort of some 130 different subjects was used. High-throughput TCR immunosequencing, statistical association of individual TCRs with disease status, and machine learning were combined to predict cytomegalovirus infection status. To study patterns of TCR occurrence, a later analysis re-analyzed previously published TCR beta repertoires from 700 or so donors and added high-resolution HLA genotyping. Rather than drawing on any new phenotypic data, the later analysis identified candidate immune exposures from TCR beta sequences and the way those sequences occurred across donors. An earlier analysis of some 500 of the donors used high-throughput TCR beta sequencing to judge whether each TCR beta V gene segment behaved as functional or pseudogenic. Donor age, sex, ethnicity and CMV serostatus were compiled together with the repertoire data. A later genetic analysis took genome-wide SNP genotypes for about 65% of the 666 donors and used that subset as a discovery cohort. Every repertoire in the discovery cohort had been generated on one and the same sequencing platform. HLA typing included class I and class II loci at four-digit resolution. Typing coverage differed by locus: A, B, C, DRB1 and DQB1 were typed in roughly 620-630 donors, DQA1 in 522, DPA1 in 600 to 610, and DPB1 in 450 to 480. About five DR-DQ haplotypes were treated as single units for association and clustering because of strong linkage in the cohort. Among some 410 genotyped donors of the cohort, an average of roughly 230,000 unique TCR beta nucleotide sequences was sequenced per donor, of which roughly 17% were non-productive. Study-wide findings and limitations: The study gave a list of some 150 TCR beta chains associated with cytomegalovirus. The authors suggested that the approach could potentially be extended to other disease states and immunological phenotypes. Roughly uniform sequencing depth across donors was assumed in presence/absence analyses, although this assumption may not hold. According to a later analysis, parvovirus B19, influenza, CMV and Epstein-Barr virus appeared linked to several top co-occurrence clusters. Because counts were too low, about 17 rarely observed V segments, including chromosome 9 orphons, were excluded from the earlier analysis of roughly 580 of the donors. An association between a missense DCLRE1C variant and V-gene and J-gene trimming of TCR beta chains was found in a later genetic analysis and replicated in an independent cohort. Three of the identified cytomegalovirus-associated TCR beta chains were confirmed in vitro to be specific for cytomegalovirus antigens. Most CMV-associated TCR beta chains appeared to be HLA-restricted in a later analysis, and the HLA associations seemed to be driven largely by CMV exposure. This cohort had only TCR beta chains sequenced, and the lack of alpha or paired-chain data limited which features could be detected. In an earlier analysis of approximately 590 of the donors, most TCR beta V segments were observed in productive rearrangements about 90% or about 30% of the time, broadly matching IMGT annotations. In a later analysis, the rate of TCR association differed among HLA loci, with DRB1 alleles having the most associated TCRs and HLA-C alleles having the fewest. In a later analysis, 16,951 TCR beta sequences were associated with specific HLA alleles at a false discovery rate of 0.05. Linkage disequilibrium might explain the correlated functional status among segregating V segments, but an unknown experimental factor could not be excluded. HLA typing was unavailable for some donors at each locus, so association tests used only the typed subset. A later genetic analysis reported fewer N-insertions in productive TCRs among donors in an Asian-associated ancestry cluster than the approximately 700-donor mean. The classifier was reported to diagnose cytomegalovirus status with high specificity and sensitivity in both the original cohort and the validation cohort. Most TCR sequences were observed very rarely across donors, whereas some public TCRs were present in many individuals. The 87-base-pair reads could not distinguish some IMGT-functional V segments, including TRBV6-2 and TRBV6-3, so those segments were excluded. Compared with equally common non-associated chains, HLA-associated TCR beta chains in a later analysis were more clonally expanded and had lower generation probabilities. A further reported finding was that TCR beta sequences accurately predicted the HLA-A and HLA-B alleles for most subjects in the first cohort. The sequencing pipeline was judged likely to have produced a cluster of highly shared sequence variants as a technical artifact. For the cohort, immune exposure information was limited to CMV serostatus. Assigning TCR associations to individual alleles was difficult when HLA alleles, especially DR and DQ, strongly co-occurred.

Worth noting for this clone: Its antigen remains unidentified. No base qualities exist here, and no much larger clone lies one base off it.

The cohort consisted of 600 to 700 healthy bone marrow donors. At the time of sampling, all cohort members were nominally healthy, though unrecorded immune exposures were likely present. The donor was CMV seronegative and belonged to the group of over 300 seronegative cohort members. A peripheral blood sample was provided by each donor, and peripheral blood mononuclear cells were used for TCR beta sequencing. Genomic DNA was extracted from the blood cell samples with the Qiagen DNeasy Blood Extraction Kit. CDR1 and CDR2 are drawn from the germline V gene: ENHRY, SYGVKD. From cysteine to phenylalanine, the CDR3 is 15 amino acids long. The DNA shown is the 45-base CDR3, in frame from base 1. Trimming costs V 0 bases and J 5 bases, and their ends lie 10 bases apart. Library preparation employed the immunoSEQ multiplex PCR assay. The multiplex PCR relied on a mix of 60 forward primers for TCR Vbeta segments and 13 reverse primers for TCR Jbeta segments. A multiplex PCR assay on genomic DNA amplified the CDR3 region of rearranged TCR beta genes. The amplified TCR beta libraries were sequenced on the Illumina HiSeq System as 87-base-pair reads. Turning to the authors' computational methods: A later analysis tallied around 87 million unique TCR beta chains across the 700 or so repertoires, and around 10 million of those chains were shared by two or more donors. A nearest-neighbor algorithm error-corrected the raw reads and collapsed the reads into unique sequences, merging closely related sequences to remove PCR and sequencing errors. Alignment of CDR3 sequences to IMGT reference sequences was used to assign V, D and J gene segments. For a sequence to be retained, a match of at least six nucleotides was required to both a V gene segment and a J gene segment. Rearrangements were classified as productive when the CDR3 lacked stop codons and remained in frame with V and J, and all other rearrangements were classified as non-productive. Following IMGT convention, CDR3 was defined as the stretch from the second conserved V-encoded cysteine up to the conserved J-encoded phenylalanine. The earlier analysis of 587 of the donors excluded sequences that lacked an unambiguous match to a single V gene segment. In an earlier analysis of some 590 of the donors, V segments were called functional above 56.7% productive rearrangements and were called segregating when the between-donor standard deviation exceeded 5%. A statistical classification framework was developed to diagnose cytomegalovirus status using the catalog of TCR beta chain sequences. In a later analysis, TCR nucleotide sequences were compared against IMGT/GENE-DB human TR gene sequences so that V and J genes could be assigned. In a later analysis, CDR3 sequences and most-parsimonious VDJ recombination scenarios were assigned using the TCRdist pipeline. A later analysis defined each TCR beta chain by its CDR3 amino acid sequence plus V-gene family, and excluded reads lacking a unique V-gene family. In a later analysis, 500 to 650 highly shared, low-generation-probability nucleotide sequences were removed to address suspected cross-contamination and a sequencing artifact. In a later analysis, a clonal expansion index for each public chain was calculated from normalized within-repertoire ranks of inferred template counts. Generation probabilities in a later analysis came from a VDJ recombination model fitted to out-of-frame rearrangements, and those results were checked against IGoR. Hypergeometric tests were used in a later analysis to score TCR-TCR, TCR-HLA and TCR-CMV co-occurrence, with a repertoire-size bias correction applied to the TCR pairs. False discovery rates were estimated in a later analysis by permuting HLA or CMV assignments 20 times. A later analysis grouped co-occurring TCRs with DBSCAN, adding TCRdist sequence similarity when clustering within HLA-allele-positive subsets. Repertoires with fewer than 30,000 or more than 120,000 public chains were left out of co-occurrence clustering, as were four to six repertoires with anomalous nucleotide sharing. The table was pulled from immuneACCESS by TCRdb, which kept in-frame rearrangements only. Such tables lose some clones; where checked, under half of the loss comes from unresolved V genes, and the rest has no known cause. The DNA gave D and trimming, while V, J and clone size come from that table. In this sample the table shows fewer than 250,000 clones, around nine tenths of which occur a single time. Together, the top ten hold roughly 1.8% of the sample.

In this chain, TRBV10-3 is recombined with TRBJ1-4; the best D guess is TRBD1, with 5 bases matching. This TCR was sampled from a woman aged 18 to 35 in good health and CMV-seronegative. The sequenced material came from PBMCs. The CDR3 reads as follows: CAISESGGKNEKLFF. The DNA sequence is as follows: TGTGCCATCAGTGAGTCGGGGGGGAAGAATGAAAAACTGTTTTTT.